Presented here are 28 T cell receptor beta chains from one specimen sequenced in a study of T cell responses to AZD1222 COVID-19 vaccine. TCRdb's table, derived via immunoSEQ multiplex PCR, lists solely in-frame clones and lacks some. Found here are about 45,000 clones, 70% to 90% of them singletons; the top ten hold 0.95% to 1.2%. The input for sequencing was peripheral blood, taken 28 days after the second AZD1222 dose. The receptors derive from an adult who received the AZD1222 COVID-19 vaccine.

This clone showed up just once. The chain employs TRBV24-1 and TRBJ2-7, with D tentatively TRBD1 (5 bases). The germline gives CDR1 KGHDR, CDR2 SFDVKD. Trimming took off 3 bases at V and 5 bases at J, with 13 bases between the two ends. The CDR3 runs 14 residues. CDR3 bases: TGTGCCACCAGTGATCCCAGGGAATCCGACGAGCAGTACTTC. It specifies CATSDPRESDEQYF.

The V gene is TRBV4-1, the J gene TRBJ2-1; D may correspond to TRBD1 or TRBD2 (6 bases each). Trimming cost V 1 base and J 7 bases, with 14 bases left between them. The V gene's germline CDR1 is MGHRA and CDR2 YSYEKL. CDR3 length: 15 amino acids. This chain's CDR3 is CASSQVGGLGNEQFF. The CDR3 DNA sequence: TGCGCCAGCAGCCAAGTAGGGGGGTTGGGGAATGAGCAGTTCTTC.

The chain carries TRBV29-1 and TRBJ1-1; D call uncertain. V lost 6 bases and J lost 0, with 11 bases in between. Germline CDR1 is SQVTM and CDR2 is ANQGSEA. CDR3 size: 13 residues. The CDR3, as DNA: TGCAGCGTGAGCGGACGGATGAACACTGAAGCTTTCTTT. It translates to CSVSGRMNTEAFF.

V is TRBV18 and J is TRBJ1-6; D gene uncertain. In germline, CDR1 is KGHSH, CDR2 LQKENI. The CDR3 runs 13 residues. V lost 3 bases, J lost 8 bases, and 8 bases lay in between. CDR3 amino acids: CASSPNRDSPLHF. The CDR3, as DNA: TGTGCCAGCTCACCCAACAGAGATTCACCCCTCCACTTT. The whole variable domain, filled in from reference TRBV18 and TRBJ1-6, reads NAGVMQNPRHLVRRRGQEARLRCSPMKGHSHVYWYRQLPEEGLKFMVYLQKENIIDESGMPKERFSAEFPKEGPSILRIQQVVRGDSAAYFCASSPNRDSPLHFGNGTRLTVT.

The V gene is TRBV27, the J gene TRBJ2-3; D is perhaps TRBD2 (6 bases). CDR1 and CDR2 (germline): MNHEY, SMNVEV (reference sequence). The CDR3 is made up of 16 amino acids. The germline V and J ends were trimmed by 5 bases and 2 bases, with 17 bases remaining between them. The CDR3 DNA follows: TGTGCCAGCAGTCAACAGCGGGCCGTCTCCACAGATACGCAGTATTTT. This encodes CASSQQRAVSTDTQYF.

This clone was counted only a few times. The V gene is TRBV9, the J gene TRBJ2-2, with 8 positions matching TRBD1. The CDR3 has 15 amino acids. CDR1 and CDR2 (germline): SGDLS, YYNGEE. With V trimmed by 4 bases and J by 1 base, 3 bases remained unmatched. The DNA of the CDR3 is TGTGCCAGCAGCCCGACAGGGGTGAACACCGGGGAGCTGTTTTTT. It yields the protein CASSPTGVNTGELFF.

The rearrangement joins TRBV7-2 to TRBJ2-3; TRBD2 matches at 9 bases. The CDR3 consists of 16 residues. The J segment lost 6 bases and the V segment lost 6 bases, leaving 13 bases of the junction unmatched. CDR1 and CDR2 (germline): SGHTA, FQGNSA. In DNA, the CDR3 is TGTGCCAGCAGGACCGCTAGCGGGACCTGGGTTGATACGCAGTATTTT. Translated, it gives CASRTASGTWVDTQYF.

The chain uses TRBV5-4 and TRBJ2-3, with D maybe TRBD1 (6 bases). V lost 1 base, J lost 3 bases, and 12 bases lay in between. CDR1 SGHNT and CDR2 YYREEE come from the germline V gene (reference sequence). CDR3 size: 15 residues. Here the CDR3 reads CASSLFKGDTDTQYF. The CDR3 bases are TGTGCCAGCAGCTTGTTTAAGGGGGATACAGATACGCAGTATTTT. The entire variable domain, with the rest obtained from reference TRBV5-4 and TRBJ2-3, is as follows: ETGVTQSPTHLIKTRGQQVTLRCSSQSGHNTVSWYQQALGQGPQFIFQYYREEENGRGNFPPRFSGLQFPNYSSELNVNALELDDSALYLCASSLFKGDTDTQYFGPGTRLTVL.

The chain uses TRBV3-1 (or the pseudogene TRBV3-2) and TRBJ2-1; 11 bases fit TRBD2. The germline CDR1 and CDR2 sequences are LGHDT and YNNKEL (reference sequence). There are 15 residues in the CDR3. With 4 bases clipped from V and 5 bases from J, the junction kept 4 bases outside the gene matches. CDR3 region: CASSRSSGGNNEQFF. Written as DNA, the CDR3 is TGTGCCAGCAGCCGGTCTAGCGGGGGGAACAATGAGCAGTTCTTC.

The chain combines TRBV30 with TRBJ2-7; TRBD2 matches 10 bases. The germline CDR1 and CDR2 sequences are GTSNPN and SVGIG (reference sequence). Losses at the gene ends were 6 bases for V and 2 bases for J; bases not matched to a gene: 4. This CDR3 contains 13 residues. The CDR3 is CACGTSDAYEQYF. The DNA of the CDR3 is TGTGCCTGCGGGACTAGCGACGCCTACGAGCAGTACTTC.

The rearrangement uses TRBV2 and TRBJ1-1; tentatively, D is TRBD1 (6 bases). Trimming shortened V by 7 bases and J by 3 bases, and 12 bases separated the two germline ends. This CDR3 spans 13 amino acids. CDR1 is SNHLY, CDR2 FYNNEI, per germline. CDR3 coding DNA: TGTGCCAGCACAAAGGGGGAGGACACTGAAGCTTTCTTT. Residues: CASTKGEDTEAFF.

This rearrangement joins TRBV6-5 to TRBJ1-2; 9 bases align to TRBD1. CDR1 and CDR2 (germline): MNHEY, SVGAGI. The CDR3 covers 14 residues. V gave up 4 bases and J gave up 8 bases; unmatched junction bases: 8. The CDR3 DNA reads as TGTGCCAGCAGTTTACTTAGGGGACAGGGAGGCTACACCTTC. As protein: CASSLLRGQGGYTF.

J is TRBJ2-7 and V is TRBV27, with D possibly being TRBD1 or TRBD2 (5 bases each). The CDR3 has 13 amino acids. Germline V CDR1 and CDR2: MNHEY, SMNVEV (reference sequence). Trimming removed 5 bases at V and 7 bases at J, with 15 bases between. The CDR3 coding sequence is TGTGCCAGCAGTACCTGGGGCCGGGGAGAGCAGTACTTC. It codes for CASSTWGRGEQYF.

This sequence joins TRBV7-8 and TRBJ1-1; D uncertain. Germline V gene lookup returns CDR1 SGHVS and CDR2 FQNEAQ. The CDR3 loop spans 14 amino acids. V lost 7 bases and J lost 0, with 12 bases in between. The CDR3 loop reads CASKVREMNTEAFF. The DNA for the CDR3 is TGTGCCAGCAAAGTAAGAGAAATGAACACTGAAGCTTTCTTT.

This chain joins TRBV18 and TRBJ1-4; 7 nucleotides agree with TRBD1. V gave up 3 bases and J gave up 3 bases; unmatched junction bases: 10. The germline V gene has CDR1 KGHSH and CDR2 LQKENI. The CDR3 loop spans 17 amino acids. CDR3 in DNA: TGTGCCAGCTCACCTGAAACAGGGGTTAGAGCTAATGAAAAACTGTTTTTT. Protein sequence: CASSPETGVRANEKLFF.

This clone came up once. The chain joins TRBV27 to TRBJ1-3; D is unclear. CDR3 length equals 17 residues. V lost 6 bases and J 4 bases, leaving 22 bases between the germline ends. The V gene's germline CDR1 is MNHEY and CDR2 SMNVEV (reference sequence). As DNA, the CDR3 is TGTGCCAGCAGCCTCCGATTTTCCTTTCGGGGAGGAAACACCATATATTTT. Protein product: CASSLRFSFRGGNTIYF.

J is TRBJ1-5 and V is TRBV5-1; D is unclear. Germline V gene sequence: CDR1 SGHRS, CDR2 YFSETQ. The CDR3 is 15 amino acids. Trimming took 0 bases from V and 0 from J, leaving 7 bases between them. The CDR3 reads CASSLEGNSNQPQHF. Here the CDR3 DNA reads TGCGCCAGCAGCTTGGAAGGGAATAGCAATCAGCCCCAGCATTTT.

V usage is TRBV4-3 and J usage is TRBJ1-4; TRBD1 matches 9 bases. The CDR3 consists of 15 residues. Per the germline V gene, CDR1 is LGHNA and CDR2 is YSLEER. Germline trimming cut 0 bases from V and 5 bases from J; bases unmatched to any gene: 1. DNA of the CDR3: TGCGCCAGCAGCCAAGAGACAGGGGGAAATGAAAAACTGTTTTTT. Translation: CASSQETGGNEKLFF.

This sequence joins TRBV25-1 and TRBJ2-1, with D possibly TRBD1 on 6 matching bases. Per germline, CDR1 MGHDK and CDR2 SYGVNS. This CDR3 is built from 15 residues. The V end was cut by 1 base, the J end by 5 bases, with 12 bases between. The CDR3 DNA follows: TGTGCCAGCAGTGAATGGGACAACCGAGACAATGAGCAGTTCTTC. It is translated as CASSEWDNRDNEQFF.

The chain's CDR3 is CASSLIGTDGNSPLHF. As DNA, the CDR3 is TGTGCCAGCAGCCTCATCGGGACAGATGGAAATTCACCCCTCCACTTT. This chain joins TRBV3-1 (or the pseudogene TRBV3-2) and TRBJ1-6; 7 nucleotides agree with TRBD1. With 4 bases clipped from V and 7 bases from J, the junction kept 10 bases outside the gene matches. CDR1 and CDR2 from the germline V gene are LGHDT and YNNKEL (reference sequence). This CDR3 has 16 amino acids.

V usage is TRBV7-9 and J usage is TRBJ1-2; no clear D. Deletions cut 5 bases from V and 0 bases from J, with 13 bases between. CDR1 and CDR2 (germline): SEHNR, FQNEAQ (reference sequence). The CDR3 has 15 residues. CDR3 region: CASSPGSAANYGYTF. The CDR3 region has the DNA TGTGCCAGCAGCCCTGGCTCCGCTGCTAACTATGGCTACACCTTC.

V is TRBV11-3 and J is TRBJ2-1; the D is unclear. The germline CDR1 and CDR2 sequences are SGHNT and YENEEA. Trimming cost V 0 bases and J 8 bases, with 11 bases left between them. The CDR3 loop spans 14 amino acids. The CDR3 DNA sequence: TGTGCCAGCAGCTTAGAAGGAGTCTCGGATGAGCAGTTCTTC. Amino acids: CASSLEGVSDEQFF.

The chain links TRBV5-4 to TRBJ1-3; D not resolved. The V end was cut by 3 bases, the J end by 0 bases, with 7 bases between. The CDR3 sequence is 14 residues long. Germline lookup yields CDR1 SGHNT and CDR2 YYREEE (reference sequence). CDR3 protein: CASSYRSSGNTIYF. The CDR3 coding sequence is TGTGCCAGCAGCTACCGGAGCTCTGGAAACACCATATATTTT.

The CDR3 reads CAISPGLAELTDTQYF. The DNA for the CDR3 is TGTGCCATCAGCCCCGGACTAGCGGAACTCACAGATACGCAGTATTTT. The gene calls are TRBV10-3 and TRBJ2-3, with 10 bases identical to TRBD2. The length of the CDR3 is 16 residues. Germline V gene lookup returns CDR1 ENHRY and CDR2 SYGVKD. Unmatched junction bases numbered 8, after V lost 6 bases and J lost 2 bases.

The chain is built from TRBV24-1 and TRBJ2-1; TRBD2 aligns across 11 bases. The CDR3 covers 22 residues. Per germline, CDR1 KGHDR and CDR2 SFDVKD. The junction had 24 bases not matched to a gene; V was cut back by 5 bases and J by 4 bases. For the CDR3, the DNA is TGTGCCACCAGTGCCCCCTCAAGGCAGGGGAATTCAGGGACTAGCGGATACAATGAGCAGTTCTTC. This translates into CATSAPSRQGNSGTSGYNEQFF.

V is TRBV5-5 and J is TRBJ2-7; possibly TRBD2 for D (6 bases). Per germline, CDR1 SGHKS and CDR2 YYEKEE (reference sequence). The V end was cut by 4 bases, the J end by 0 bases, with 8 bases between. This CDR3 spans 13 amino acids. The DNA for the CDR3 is TGTGCCAGCAGCCGGGGGATCTCCTACGAGCAGTACTTC. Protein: CASSRGISYEQYF.

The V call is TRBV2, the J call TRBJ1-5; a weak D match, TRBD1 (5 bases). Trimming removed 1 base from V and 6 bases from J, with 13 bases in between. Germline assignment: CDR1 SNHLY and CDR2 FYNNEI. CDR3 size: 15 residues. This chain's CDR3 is CASSEGSGYGQPQHF. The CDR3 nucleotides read TGTGCCAGCAGTGAAGGTTCAGGGTATGGTCAGCCCCAGCATTTT.

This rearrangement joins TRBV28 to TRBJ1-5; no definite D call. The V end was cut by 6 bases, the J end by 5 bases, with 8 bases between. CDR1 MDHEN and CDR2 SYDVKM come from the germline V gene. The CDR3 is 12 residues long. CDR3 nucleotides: TGTGCCAGCAGCCGCCAGTATCAGCCCCAGCATTTT. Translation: CASSRQYQPQHF. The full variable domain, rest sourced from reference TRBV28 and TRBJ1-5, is DVKVTQSSRYLVKRTGEKVFLECVQDMDHENMFWYRQDPGLGLRLIYFSYDVKMKEKGDIPEGYSVSREKKERFSLILESASTNQTSMYLCASSRQYQPQHFGDGTRLSIL.